Listed here are 13 T cell receptor beta chains from one sample, sequenced in a study of shared clonotypes between healthy human individuals. Data came from immunoSEQ multiplex PCR; TCRdb stores just in-frame clones and leaves some out. The profile shows some 2.4 million clones, 93% of them singletons. Source material: naive CD4+ T cells from PBMCs. Subset here: CD45RA+ positively selected. These receptors all come from a man between 18 and 29 years old in good health. Some clones in this sample may be carry-over from other donors' samples.

V gene TRBV28 combines with J gene TRBJ2-5; no definite D call. The J call may be faulty, since TRBJ2-7 better matches the DNA end. Germline assignment: CDR1 MDHEN and CDR2 SYDVKM. CDR3 size: 12 residues. The CDR3, as DNA: TGTGCCAGCAGGACCATCATCTACGAGCAGTACTTC. The encoded protein is CASRTIIYEQYF.

CDR3 amino acids: CASSVRLFDGYTF. The CDR3 coding sequence is TGTGCCAGTAGTGTCAGGTTGTTCGATGGCTACACCTTC. The chain uses TRBV19 and TRBJ1-2; D gene ambiguous. Germline CDR1 and CDR2: LNHDA and SQIVND (reference sequence). The CDR3 spans 13 residues. Trimming removed 5 bases at V and 6 bases at J, with 13 bases between.

The CDR3 loop reads CASSRLGLGGADTQYF. CDR3 bases: TGTGCCAGCAGCCGCTTAGGATTGGGGGGGGCAGATACGCAGTATTTT. The rearrangement links TRBV11-2 to TRBJ2-3, with 7 bases matching TRBD2. Per germline, CDR1 SGHAT and CDR2 FQNNGV. The CDR3 length is 16 residues. V shed 5 bases, J shed 4 bases, and the junction held 12 bases outside the gene matches. The full variable domain, completed using reference TRBV11-2 and TRBJ2-3, is EAGVAQSPRYKIIEKRQSVAFWCNPISGHATLYWYQQILGQGPKLLIQFQNNGVVDDSQLPKDRFSAERLKGVDSTLKIQPAKLEDSAVYLCASSRLGLGGADTQYFGPGTRLTVL.

For the CDR3, the DNA is TGTGCCAGCAGCGGAACAGGGGATGGCTACACCTTC. The encoded protein is CASSGTGDGYTF. The genes are TRBV7-8 and TRBJ1-2, with TRBD1 matching over 7 bases. This CDR3 is built from 12 residues. Trimming removed 5 bases from V and 6 bases from J; junction bases left unmatched: 3. Per the germline V gene, CDR1 is SGHVS and CDR2 is FQNEAQ. Full variable domain (missing parts from reference TRBV7-8 and TRBJ1-2): GAGVSQSPRYKVAKRGQDVALRCDPISGHVSLFWYQQALGQGPEFLTYFQNEAQLDKSGLPSDRFFAERPEGSVSTLKIQRTQQEDSAVYLCASSGTGDGYTFGSGTRLTVV.

Here the CDR3 reads CASSHTPPPAGSTDTQYF. CDR3 in DNA: TGTGCCAGCAGCCATACCCCGCCCCCAGCGGGCAGCACAGATACGCAGTATTTT. The V call is TRBV14, the J call TRBJ2-3; weak D call: TRBD2 (6 bases). CDR3 length: 18 residues. V gave up 3 bases and J gave up 0 bases, with 19 bases separating them. Per germline, CDR1 SGHDN and CDR2 FVKESK.

The rearrangement links TRBV9 to TRBJ2-2, with a possible D match to TRBD2 (6 bases). This CDR3 comprises 16 residues. Between the trimmed V and J ends, which lost 1 base and 1 base, there was a span of 11 bases. Germline V lookup: CDR1 SGDLS, CDR2 YYNGEE. The CDR3 protein is CASSVRVAENTGELFF. DNA of the CDR3: TGTGCCAGCAGCGTAAGAGTAGCGGAGAACACCGGGGAGCTGTTTTTT.

This chain links TRBV28 with TRBJ1-6; no definite D call. Germline V gene lookup returns CDR1 MDHEN and CDR2 SYDVKM. V lost 3 bases and J 7 bases, leaving 10 bases between the germline ends. The CDR3 is made up of 14 amino acids. The CDR3 coding sequence is TGTGCCAGCAGTTTTCGCGCGGGGAATTCACCCCTCCACTTT. Its protein is CASSFRAGNSPLHF.

This rearrangement joins TRBV19 to TRBJ1-1; 7 positions agree with TRBD1. Germline V gene data show CDR1 as LNHDA and CDR2 as SQIVND (reference sequence). CDR3 size: 12 residues. J lost 9 bases, V lost 4 bases, and 5 bases had no gene match. The CDR3 here is CASSKRQGQAFF. The CDR3 nucleotides are TGTGCCAGTAGTAAGAGACAGGGCCAAGCTTTCTTT. Full variable domain (remainder filled in from reference TRBV19 and TRBJ1-1): DGGITQSPKYLFRKEGQNVTLSCEQNLNHDAMYWYRQDPGQGLRLIYYSQIVNDFQKGDIAEGYSVSREKKESFPLTVTSAQKNPTAFYLCASSKRQGQAFFGQGTRLTVV.

V and J are TRBV9 and TRBJ2-1, with D unclear. The CDR3 consists of 13 residues. CDR1 is SGDLS and CDR2 is YYNGEE in the germline V gene. V dropped 3 bases and J dropped 4 bases, with 8 bases sitting between them. CDR3 loop: CASSARDYNEQFF. The CDR3 DNA reads as TGTGCCAGCAGCGCCCGAGATTACAATGAGCAGTTCTTC.

The V and J genes are TRBV15 and TRBJ2-5; D uncertain. Germline V gene sequence: CDR1 LNHNV, CDR2 YYDKDF (reference sequence). The CDR3 contains 15 residues. V was shortened by 0 bases and J by 3 bases, with 11 bases between the two germline ends. This CDR3 reads CATSRDFGGKETQYF. CDR3 in DNA: TGTGCCACCAGCAGAGACTTCGGCGGAAAAGAGACCCAGTACTTC. The full variable domain, its missing parts supplied by reference TRBV15 and TRBJ2-5, is DAMVIQNPRYQVTQFGKPVTLSCSQTLNHNVMYWYQQKSSQAPKLLFHYYDKDFNNEADTPDNFQSRRPNTSFCFLDIRSPGLGDTAMYLCATSRDFGGKETQYFGPGTRLLVL.

This chain uses TRBV6-5 with TRBJ2-3, with D maybe TRBD2 (5 bases). From germline, CDR1 is MNHEY and CDR2 SVGAGI. The germline V and J ends were trimmed by 6 bases and 7 bases, with 20 bases remaining between them. The CDR3 loop spans 15 amino acids. CDR3 residues: CASSPTGFRGNTQYF. The CDR3 DNA sequence: TGTGCCAGCAGCCCGACGGGGTTCAGAGGGAATACGCAGTATTTT.

The gene calls are TRBV18 and TRBJ2-1; TRBD2 agrees at 8 bases. After removal of 5 bases from V and 5 bases from J, the junction contained 8 bases not matched to a gene. Germline CDR1 and CDR2: KGHSH and LQKENI. CDR3 length: 15 residues. Here the CDR3 DNA reads TGTGCCAGCTCAGTGAGCGGGAGCGGGAACAATGAGCAGTTCTTC. Amino acid sequence: CASSVSGSGNNEQFF.

V and J are TRBV6-5 and TRBJ2-1; 10 positions agree with TRBD1. The CDR3 covers 15 residues. V trimming: 6 bases; J trimming: 4 bases; junction bases outside the gene matches: 6. Germline lookup yields CDR1 MNHEY and CDR2 SVGAGI. CDR3 amino acids: CASRLGQGGYNEQFF. CDR3 nucleotides: TGTGCCAGCAGGCTAGGACAGGGGGGTTACAATGAGCAGTTCTTC.